This T cell receptor beta chain is from a study of T cell responses to AZD1222 COVID-19 vaccine. Findings and limits, study-wide: Mapped onto spike, vaccine-associated CD4 TCRs spanned it and were dominant at 160-218 and 743-854. The repertoires were collected only after the peak T cell response.

Clones were sequenced by immunoSEQ multiplex PCR, and TCRdb holds only the in-frame ones, with some missing. The data contain 100,000 or so clones, about 88% of them seen just once; the ten biggest clones take up about 9.1%. On this clone itself: The antigen is unknown. Germline is not matched at one junction end, which may reflect a read error.

CDR3 length: 15 residues. The germline CDR1 and CDR2 sequences are SGHRS and YFSETQ. The sequenced sample was peripheral blood, obtained on day 0 of AZD1222 vaccination. The receptor was derived from an adult in good health. The chain links TRBV5-1 to TRBJ2-2, with D possibly TRBD2 on 5 matching bases. Here the CDR3 DNA reads TGCGCCAGCAGGTTGGTAGCGTCTGCCACCGGGGAGCTGTTTTTT. Translated, it gives CASRLVASATGELFF.